This TCR beta chain was sequenced in a study of cytomegalovirus exposure and HLA in healthy donors. Study outcomes and limitations: A further, later analysis showed that HLA-associated TCR beta chains (compared with equally common others) were more clonally expanded.

For this clone: Its specificity is unknown.

Germline CDR1 is DFQATT and CDR2 is SNEGSKA (reference sequence). Between the trimmed V and J ends, which lost 6 bases and 7 bases, there was a span of 12 bases. CDR3 length: 11 residues. This PCR relied on a set of 60 Vbeta primers and 13 Jbeta primers. In the original processing: In a later analysis, the count reached roughly 80 million unique TCR beta chains, with 9 million to 11 million shared. Assay: immunoSEQ multiplex PCR; the TCRdb copy retains only in-frame clones and omits some. V and J calls and clone size follow that table, whereas D and trimming were derived from the DNA. The sample lists about 260,000 clones, 84% occurring once.

Sequenced: PBMCs. The chain has TRBV20-1 and TRBJ1-2; no reliable D call. The clonotype was recovered from a woman aged 35 to 49 in good health and CMV-seropositive. In DNA, the CDR3 is TGCAGTGCCGTGGCCAGAAGTGGCTACACCTTC. Amino acid sequence: CSAVARSGYTF.